Following are 25 T cell receptor beta chains from one sample sequenced in a study of blood T cell repertoires in COVID-19. Profiling relied on immunoSEQ multiplex PCR, and the TCRdb table lists in-frame clones only, not all of them. This table holds more than 250,000 clones, around 90% found once. The sample taken for sequencing was PBMCs or T cells enriched from blood (not recorded which). These receptors were taken from a woman aged 35 to 49 who had recovered from COVID-19.

The chain joins TRBV6-6 to TRBJ2-1; 10 bases are a match to TRBD2. This CDR3 is 16 amino acids long. Trimming cost V 5 bases and J 10 bases; bases outside gene matches: 14. Per the germline V gene, CDR1 is MNHNY and CDR2 is SVGAGI (reference sequence). CDR3 in amino acids: CASSPSSSGRTLEQFF. CDR3 coding DNA: TGTGCCAGCAGTCCCTCGAGTAGCGGGAGGACGTTGGAGCAGTTCTTC.

This clone appeared once. This chain connects TRBV5-6 to TRBJ2-7; 12 positions match TRBD2. The germline CDR1 and CDR2 sequences are SGHDT and YYEEEE. The CDR3 contains 18 residues. With V trimmed by 1 base and J by 3 bases, 11 bases remained unmatched. The CDR3 reads CASSLRTSGNLGFYEQYF. DNA for the CDR3: TGTGCCAGCAGCTTGCGGACTAGCGGGAACCTGGGCTTCTACGAGCAGTACTTC. The full variable domain, its missing parts supplied by reference TRBV5-6 and TRBJ2-7, is DAGVTQSPTHLIKTRGQQVTLRCSPKSGHDTVSWYQQALGQGPQFIFQYYEEEERQRGNFPDRFSGHQFPNYSSELNVNALLLGDSALYLCASSLRTSGNLGFYEQYFGPGTRLTVT.

The chain carries TRBV20-1 and TRBJ2-1; TRBD2 might be the D (5 bases). The CDR3 is 10 residues long. Germline-derived CDR1 and CDR2 are DFQATT and SNEGSKA (reference sequence). Trimming shortened V by 8 bases and J by 7 bases, and 9 bases separated the two germline ends. CDR3 nucleotides: TGCAGTCCAGGCGGGAATGAGCAGTTCTTC. This encodes CSPGGNEQFF.

The chain uses TRBV5-6 and TRBJ2-3; tentatively, D is TRBD2 (5 bases). Germline assignment: CDR1 SGHDT and CDR2 YYEEEE. This CDR3 is built from 13 residues. V was shortened by 4 bases and J by 6 bases, with 12 bases between the two germline ends. This CDR3 is CASSEGPGDTQYF. Written as DNA, the CDR3 is TGTGCCAGCAGCGAGGGTCCGGGGGATACGCAGTATTTT.

The chain combines TRBV27 with TRBJ1-1, with unresolved D. V lost 2 bases and J 5 bases, leaving 18 bases between the germline ends. The CDR3 extends over 16 amino acids. CDR1 and CDR2 (germline): MNHEY, SMNVEV (reference sequence). This CDR3 is CASSLSIPMWRTEAFF. CDR3 DNA: TGTGCCAGCAGTTTAAGTATCCCGATGTGGAGGACTGAAGCTTTCTTT.

The chain uses TRBV4-1 and TRBJ1-2; D is uncertain. Germline CDR1 is MGHRA and CDR2 is YSYEKL. This CDR3 has 15 residues. V was trimmed by 5 bases and J by 3 bases, leaving 16 bases between them. CDR3 region: CASSNSPTSHYGYTF. The DNA of the CDR3 is TGCGCCAGCAGCAACTCGCCGACTTCCCACTATGGCTACACCTTC.

The V gene is TRBV7-8, the J gene TRBJ2-7; possibly TRBD1 for D (6 bases). Germline V gene data show CDR1 as SGHVS and CDR2 as FQNEAQ. This CDR3 is built from 13 residues. Trimming shortened V by 3 bases and J by 5 bases, and 11 bases separated the two germline ends. CDR3 protein: CASSFTGIDEQYF. CDR3 sequence (DNA): TGTGCCAGCAGCTTCACAGGGATCGACGAGCAGTACTTC.

This clone showed up just a few times. The chain links TRBV28 to TRBJ1-4; 7 bases are shared with TRBD1. This CDR3 has 16 residues. V shed 2 bases and J 0 bases; nucleotides not matched to a gene: 3. Germline lookup yields CDR1 MDHEN and CDR2 SYDVKM. CDR3: CASSLRQGATNEKLFF. DNA of the CDR3: TGTGCCAGCAGTTTACGCCAGGGGGCAACTAATGAAAAACTGTTTTTT.

V gene TRBV28 combines with J gene TRBJ2-4; D is unclear. The V and J ends lost 4 bases and 0 bases respectively, with 7 bases between them. CDR1 and CDR2 (germline): MDHEN, SYDVKM. This CDR3 comprises 14 residues. As DNA, the CDR3 is TGTGCCAGCAGTTCCTCCGGAGCCAAAAACATTCAGTACTTC. This gives the protein CASSSSGAKNIQYF.

The gene calls are TRBV24-1 and TRBJ1-1; D may be TRBD1 (6 bases). The V and J ends lost 3 bases and 3 bases respectively, with 10 bases between them. The germline CDR1 and CDR2 sequences are KGHDR and SFDVKD. There are 14 residues in the CDR3. Written as DNA, the CDR3 is TGTGCCACCAGTGATAGGGGGAGAGACACTGAAGCTTTCTTT. It specifies CATSDRGRDTEAFF.

This chain links TRBV6-4 with TRBJ2-1, with 9 bases identical to TRBD2. CDR1 is MRHNA, CDR2 SNTAGT, per germline. There are 15 residues in the CDR3. V lost 0 bases to trimming and J lost 6 bases; unmatched junction nucleotides: 3. The CDR3 protein is CASSDSAGGVNEQFF. The CDR3 nucleotides read TGTGCCAGCAGTGACTCTGCGGGAGGGGTCAATGAGCAGTTCTTC.

The chain links TRBV30 to TRBJ1-1; the D gene is possibly TRBD1 (6 bases). Germline V gene lookup returns CDR1 GTSNPN and CDR2 SVGIG (reference sequence). The CDR3 runs to 15 residues. Trimming removed 4 bases at V and 4 bases at J, with 19 bases between. CDR3 DNA: TGTGCCTGGATAGGAGGCCAGGGGATGGGCACTGAAGCTTTCTTT. Protein product: CAWIGGQGMGTEAFF.

CDR3 sequence (DNA): TGTGCCAGCAGTTTGAGGACTAGCGGATACAATGAGCAGTTCTTC. Protein product: CASSLRTSGYNEQFF. The V call is TRBV28, the J call TRBJ2-1; 10 bases align to TRBD2. The CDR3 is 15 residues long. Trimming took 3 bases from V and 4 from J; bases not matched to a gene: 3. CDR1 is MDHEN, CDR2 SYDVKM, per germline.

V is TRBV12-3 or TRBV12-4 and J is TRBJ1-2, with 7 bases fitting TRBD1. Trimming took 3 bases from V and 8 from J; bases not matched to a gene: 6. The CDR3 spans 13 residues. CDR3 DNA sequence: TGTGCCAGCAGTTTCTCGACAGGGAACGGCTACACCTTC. The encoded protein is CASSFSTGNGYTF.

This chain links TRBV7-9 with TRBJ1-5; TRBD1 matches at 7 bases. Germline V lookup: CDR1 SEHNR, CDR2 FQNEAQ (reference sequence). Losses at the gene ends were 0 bases for V and 5 bases for J; bases not matched to a gene: 1. This CDR3 spans 14 amino acids. The chain's CDR3 is CASSLAQGHQPQHF. The CDR3 nucleotides read TGTGCCAGCAGCTTAGCACAGGGGCATCAGCCCCAGCATTTT.

This clone has just one count. The CDR3 protein is CASSPRTGDSSGNTIYF. The CDR3 DNA is TGTGCCAGCTCACCACGGACAGGGGACAGCTCTGGAAACACCATATATTTT. The chain is built from TRBV18 and TRBJ1-3, with 9 bases fitting TRBD1. The ends lost 1 base at V and 0 bases at J; junction bases unmatched: 4. Looked up from germline, CDR1 is KGHSH and CDR2 is LQKENI. There are 17 residues in the CDR3. Full variable domain (missing parts from reference TRBV18 and TRBJ1-3): NAGVMQNPRHLVRRRGQEARLRCSPMKGHSHVYWYRQLPEEGLKFMVYLQKENIIDESGMPKERFSAEFPKEGPSILRIQQVVRGDSAAYFCASSPRTGDSSGNTIYFGEGSWLTVV.

The chain couples TRBV28 to TRBJ2-1; 7 bases are a match to TRBD2. Germline V lookup: CDR1 MDHEN, CDR2 SYDVKM. This CDR3 spans 15 amino acids. V was clipped by 4 bases and J by 6 bases; unmatched bases: 9. The CDR3, as DNA: TGTGCCAGCAGTTCCGACCTACTAGCGCGCAATGAGCAGTTCTTC. Amino acids: CASSSDLLARNEQFF.

The rearrangement joins TRBV24-1 to TRBJ2-1; 14 bases align to TRBD2. The CDR3 runs 18 residues. Per germline, CDR1 KGHDR and CDR2 SFDVKD. V was pared by 5 bases and J by 4 bases, with 9 bases of the junction left unmatched. The CDR3 region is CATSVPRTSGRSYNEQFF. The CDR3 DNA is TGTGCCACCAGTGTCCCTAGGACTAGCGGGAGGAGTTACAATGAGCAGTTCTTC.

This chain links TRBV7-2 with TRBJ2-5; D is ambiguous. The V end was cut by 0 bases, the J end by 0 bases, with 11 bases between. Germline-derived CDR1 and CDR2 are SGHTA and FQGNSA. The CDR3 loop spans 16 amino acids. CDR3 sequence: CASSLAVAANQETQYF. DNA for the CDR3: TGTGCCAGCAGCTTAGCAGTGGCCGCCAACCAAGAGACCCAGTACTTC. Combining the CDR3 with reference TRBV7-2 and TRBJ2-5 gives the whole variable domain GAGVSQSPSNKVTEKGKDVELRCDPISGHTALYWYRQSLGQGLEFLIYFQGNSAPDKSGLPSDRFSAERTGGSVSTLTIQRTQQEDSAVYLCASSLAVAANQETQYFGPGTRLLVL.

The chain combines TRBV2 with TRBJ2-7; 7 positions match TRBD2. Per the germline V gene, CDR1 is SNHLY and CDR2 is FYNNEI. V lost 8 bases, J lost 2 bases, and 12 bases stayed unmatched. This CDR3 is 15 amino acids long. The CDR3 DNA reads as TGTGCCAGCGTAATCCGACTAGCTGACCCCTACGAGCAGTACTTC. Encoded protein: CASVIRLADPYEQYF.

CDR3 coding DNA: TGTGCCAGCAGCCCAAGGATGGGGACAGGGCTTACGAACACCGGGGAGCTGTTTTTT. It is translated as CASSPRMGTGLTNTGELFF. The chain recombines TRBV7-9 with TRBJ2-2; 9 bases align to TRBD1. CDR3 length: 19 residues. CDR1 and CDR2 from the germline V gene are SEHNR and FQNEAQ (reference sequence). The J segment lost 0 bases and the V segment lost 5 bases, leaving 13 bases of the junction unmatched.

The chain combines TRBV2 with TRBJ1-6, with D perhaps TRBD1 (6 bases). CDR1 is SNHLY, CDR2 FYNNEI, per germline. CDR3 length: 16 residues. Trimming removed 6 bases at V and 5 bases at J, with 17 bases between. CDR3 in amino acids: CASSADGTSDNSPLHF. CDR3 bases: TGTGCCAGCAGCGCTGACGGGACATCGGATAATTCACCCCTCCACTTT.

This clone was counted a single time. The chain combines TRBV11-3 with TRBJ2-2; the match to TRBD1 covers 7 bases. In germline, CDR1 is SGHNT, CDR2 YENEEA. After removal of 4 bases from V and 5 bases from J, the junction contained 7 bases not matched to a gene. CDR3 length equals 15 residues. This chain's CDR3 is CASSSTGTETGELFF. In nucleotides, the CDR3 is TGTGCCAGCAGCTCCACCGGGACAGAGACCGGGGAGCTGTTTTTT.

The chain recombines TRBV24-1 with TRBJ2-3; tentative D call: TRBD2 (6 bases). Germline loops: CDR1 KGHDR, CDR2 SFDVKD. This CDR3 is built from 14 residues. V lost 5 bases and J lost 3, with 11 bases in between. The CDR3: CATSGRGETDTQYF. CDR3 nucleotide sequence: TGTGCCACCAGTGGGCGGGGAGAAACAGATACGCAGTATTTT.

The chain links TRBV4-1 to TRBJ2-7; 13 positions match TRBD2. J lost 3 bases, V lost 0 bases, and 8 bases had no gene match. The CDR3 is made up of 18 amino acids. Germline V lookup: CDR1 MGHRA, CDR2 YSYEKL. The CDR3 here is CASSQDSQLAGGNYEQYF. CDR3 DNA sequence: TGCGCCAGCAGCCAAGATTCGCAACTAGCGGGAGGGAACTACGAGCAGTACTTC.